The subject of this entry is one TCR beta chain. Produced via immunoSEQ multiplex PCR; TCRdb's table is partial and in-frame only. The table shows fewer than 60,000 clones, with over 80% occurring only once. This entry is derived from a study of blood T cell repertoires in COVID-19. Study as a whole: Some COVID-19 samples were acute and others convalescent; all came from the United States, Italy and Spain.

Trimming cost V 3 bases and J 8 bases, with 12 bases left between them. This CDR3 contains 13 residues. Germline-derived CDR1 and CDR2 are KGHSH and LQKENI. This clonotype originated in a human donor with active COVID-19. The donor label of this sample is uncertain. Material: peripheral blood. The genes are TRBV18 and TRBJ2-3, with D tentatively TRBD1 (5 bases). The CDR3 is CASSPDSFPTQYF. CDR3 bases: TGTGCCAGCTCACCCGACAGTTTTCCTACGCAGTATTTT.